The 27 T cell receptor beta chains listed next were all sequenced from one sample in a study of early T cells in non-severe SARS-CoV-2 infection. MiXCR, applied by TCRdb to the 5' RACE reads, yields one record per CDR3 protein. Among tens of thousands of distinct CDR3 sequences, 9.5% to 15% were seen once, and the ten largest hold about 4.5%. The specimen was whole blood. These TCRs come from an adult who was a healthcare worker with PCR-confirmed SARS-CoV-2 infection or an uninfected control (not recorded which).

This clonotype occurred a few times. The genes are TRBV18 and TRBJ2-1, with a possible D match to TRBD2 (5 bases). With 6 bases removed from V and 0 bases from J, the gap between germline ends came to 12 bases. Per germline, CDR1 KGHSH and CDR2 LQKENI. This CDR3 region has 15 residues. The CDR3 protein is CASSPRGSSYNEQFF. The CDR3 nucleotides read TGTGCCAGCTCCCCAAGAGGGAGCTCCTACAATGAGCAGTTCTTC. Filled out from reference TRBV18 and TRBJ2-1, the complete variable domain reads NAGVMQNPRHLVRRRGQEARLRCSPMKGHSHVYWYRQLPEEGLKFMVYLQKENIIDESGMPKERFSAEFPKEGPSILRIQQVVRGDSAAYFCASSPRGSSYNEQFFGPGTRLTVL.

This clonotype was observed at least ten times. The J gene is TRBJ1-5, the V gene TRBV6-6; D remains ambiguous. The CDR3 spans 16 residues. Trimming took off 5 bases at V and 0 bases at J, with 14 bases between the two ends. The germline gives CDR1 MNHNY, CDR2 SVGAGI (reference sequence). Here the CDR3 reads CASSPMYSDSNQPQHF. The CDR3 DNA sequence: TGTGCCAGCAGTCCCATGTACTCCGATAGCAATCAGCCCCAGCATTTT.

Many counts were recorded for this clonotype. The chain recombines TRBV6-4 with TRBJ2-3; 10 nucleotides agree with TRBD2. Per the germline V gene, CDR1 is MRHNA and CDR2 is SNTAGT. CDR3 length: 15 amino acids. Trimming at V came to 6 bases and at J to 0 bases, leaving 3 bases not matched to a gene. The CDR3 here is CASSPTSGSTDTQYF. CDR3 sequence (DNA): TGTGCCAGCAGCCCGACTAGCGGGAGCACAGATACGCAGTATTTT.

This clonotype was observed a handful of times. This CDR3 reads CAWSLPGQFNSPLHF. The CDR3 coding sequence is TGTGCCTGGAGTTTACCGGGACAGTTCAATTCACCCCTCCACTTT. This chain links TRBV30 with TRBJ1-6; 7 positions match TRBD1. The CDR3 consists of 15 residues. V was pared by 2 bases and J by 7 bases, with 8 bases of the junction left unmatched. Germline assignment: CDR1 GTSNPN and CDR2 SVGIG (reference sequence).

The DNA of the CDR3 is TGTGCCAGCAGTTACGATCGGAGTCAGCCCCAGCATTTT. Its protein product is CASSYDRSQPQHF. This chain connects TRBV6-5 to TRBJ1-5, with D unclear. V was pared by 2 bases and J by 6 bases, with 8 bases between. This CDR3 has 13 amino acids. The germline V gene has CDR1 MNHEY and CDR2 SVGAGI.

This clonotype was seen a handful of times. The rearrangement links TRBV7-2 to TRBJ2-5, with 10 bases lining up with TRBD2. Trimming cost V 2 bases and J 3 bases; bases outside gene matches: 6. CDR1 is SGHTA, CDR2 FQGNSA, per germline. The CDR3 is made up of 16 amino acids. Here the CDR3 DNA reads TGTGCCAGCAGCTTACAGAAGCGGGGGGGCAAAGAGACCCAGTACTTC. Encoded protein: CASSLQKRGGKETQYF.

This clonotype was detected many times. The J gene is TRBJ2-4, the V gene TRBV20-1; 9 nucleotides match TRBD2. This CDR3 spans 15 amino acids. Per the germline V gene, CDR1 is DFQATT and CDR2 is SNEGSKA (reference sequence). V gave up 6 bases and J gave up 0 bases; unmatched junction bases: 6. The CDR3 nucleotides read TGCAGTGCCCAGGGACTAGCCCTAGCCAAAAACATTCAGTACTTC. It specifies CSAQGLALAKNIQYF.

The chain employs TRBV20-1 and TRBJ1-1, with TRBD1 matching 7 bases. Trimming cost V 0 bases and J 1 base; bases outside gene matches: 2. The germline gives CDR1 DFQATT, CDR2 SNEGSKA (reference sequence). The CDR3 sequence is 14 residues long. CDR3 coding DNA: TGCAGTGCTAGAGATAACAGGGGGAACACTGAAGCTTTCTTT. It encodes CSARDNRGNTEAFF.

The rearrangement links TRBV4-1 to TRBJ2-3; the match to TRBD2 covers 9 bases. Germline V CDR1 and CDR2: MGHRA, YSYEKL. Trimming at V came to 3 bases and at J to 6 bases, leaving 10 bases not matched to a gene. CDR3 length equals 16 residues. CDR3 residues: CASSHGSGGLKDTQYF. The DNA for the CDR3 is TGCGCCAGCAGCCACGGTAGCGGGGGTCTTAAGGATACGCAGTATTTT.

The chain is built from TRBV27 and TRBJ1-3; D is undetermined. The CDR3 extends over 14 amino acids. Germline loops: CDR1 MNHEY, CDR2 SMNVEV (reference sequence). V lost 8 bases and J lost 0, with 11 bases in between. Here the CDR3 reads CASRDSYSGNTIYF. Written as DNA, the CDR3 is TGTGCCAGCCGAGACTCTTACTCTGGAAACACCATATATTTT.

This clonotype appeared a few times. This sequence joins TRBV4-1 and TRBJ2-7; no clear D gene. Germline V CDR1 and CDR2: MGHRA, YSYEKL. The CDR3 sequence is 15 residues long. The V and J ends lost 1 base and 2 bases respectively, with 12 bases between them. Written as DNA, the CDR3 is TGCGCCAGCAGCCAAGGTGAAGAGCTGCCCTACGAGCAGTACTTC. It codes for CASSQGEELPYEQYF.

V gene TRBV12-3 or TRBV12-4 combines with J gene TRBJ2-2; 11 nucleotides line up with TRBD2. This CDR3 has 18 amino acids. The V gene end was trimmed by 3 bases and the J gene end by 3 bases; junction bases not matched to a gene: 9. The CDR3 nucleotides read TGTGCCAGCAGTTTTTCGGTACTAGCGGGAGCCGACACCGGGGAGCTGTTTTTT. Translation: CASSFSVLAGADTGELFF.

A few counts support this clonotype. The rearrangement links TRBV19 to TRBJ1-5; no clear D gene. The CDR3 spans 13 residues. Germline loops: CDR1 LNHDA, CDR2 SQIVND (reference sequence). Trimming shortened V by 5 bases and J by 11 bases, and 16 bases separated the two germline ends. Here the CDR3 DNA reads TGTGCCAGTAGTTTCCGGGAGGTTGGGGCCCAGCATTTT. Amino acids: CASSFREVGAQHF.

This clonotype was seen ten or more times. The chain joins TRBV14 to TRBJ1-2; D is uncertain. Germline V CDR1 and CDR2: SGHDN, FVKESK. This CDR3 has 14 amino acids. V dropped 4 bases and J dropped 0 bases, with 9 bases sitting between them. For the CDR3, the DNA is TGTGCCAGCAGCCTTACCTTAGCTAACTATGGCTACACCTTC. It translates to CASSLTLANYGYTF.

Ten or more counts support this clonotype. The chain is built from TRBV4-1 and TRBJ2-6; D not certain. Looked up from germline, CDR1 is MGHRA and CDR2 is YSYEKL. V was shortened by 0 bases and J by 0 bases, with 12 bases between the two germline ends. This CDR3 contains 18 residues. CDR3 protein: CASSQDSGRDSGANVLTF. CDR3 sequence (DNA): TGCGCCAGCAGCCAAGATTCGGGCAGAGACTCTGGGGCCAACGTCCTGACTTTC.

The rearrangement links TRBV29-1 to TRBJ2-1; TRBD2 matches 11 bases. The CDR3 is 14 amino acids. V was clipped by 4 bases and J by 10 bases; unmatched bases: 9. CDR1 and CDR2 from the germline V gene are SQVTM and ANQGSEA. This CDR3 is CSVVAGGPRGEQFF. The DNA for the CDR3 is TGCAGCGTTGTAGCGGGAGGGCCGCGTGGGGAGCAGTTCTTC.

The V and J genes are TRBV12-3 or TRBV12-4 and TRBJ1-2; the match to TRBD1 covers 7 bases. Trimming took 2 bases from V and 5 from J; bases not matched to a gene: 5. CDR3 size: 14 residues. In DNA form, the CDR3 reads TGTGCCAGCAGTTTAATCGGGACAGCTTATGGCTACACCTTC. Amino acid sequence: CASSLIGTAYGYTF.

The table lists this clonotype with a few counts. The rearrangement joins TRBV9 to TRBJ2-7; TRBD1 matches 9 bases. Trimming cost V 3 bases and J 4 bases; bases outside gene matches: 5. Germline V gene data show CDR1 as SGDLS and CDR2 as YYNGEE. CDR3 length: 14 amino acids. The CDR3: CASSAGGQGYEQYF. DNA of the CDR3: TGTGCCAGCAGCGCGGGGGGACAGGGTTACGAGCAGTACTTC.

The chain employs TRBV19 and TRBJ2-7, with a possible D match to TRBD1 (6 bases). Germline V gives CDR1 LNHDA, CDR2 SQIVND (reference sequence). The CDR3 is made up of 12 amino acids. Deletions cut 6 bases from V and 6 bases from J, with 12 bases between. This chain's CDR3 is CASSVTGREQYF. In DNA form, the CDR3 reads TGTGCCAGTAGCGTGACAGGACGCGAGCAGTACTTC.

In DNA, the CDR3 is TGCAGTGTCCTTACTCAGAACACCGGGGAGCTGTTTTTT. It encodes CSVLTQNTGELFF. The chain uses TRBV20-1 and TRBJ2-2; D is undetermined. Germline V gene data show CDR1 as DFQATT and CDR2 as SNEGSKA (reference sequence). Trimming shortened V by 7 bases and J by 1 base, and 10 bases separated the two germline ends. The length of the CDR3 is 13 residues.

This clonotype was observed at least ten times. The chain has TRBV13 and TRBJ2-3; D may be TRBD1 (6 bases). The CDR3 contains 15 residues. Deletions cut 1 base from V and 5 bases from J, with 13 bases between. Germline V gives CDR1 PRHDT, CDR2 FYEKMQ (reference sequence). CDR3 DNA sequence: TGTGCCAGCAGCTTAGCACTTTCACAGGGAGATACGCAGTATTTT. Its protein is CASSLALSQGDTQYF. The full variable domain, in which reference TRBV13 and TRBJ2-3 provide the parts outside the CDR3, is AAGVIQSPRHLIKEKRETATLKCYPIPRHDTVYWYQQGPGQDPQFLISFYEKMQSDKGSIPDRFSAQQFSDYHSELNMSSLELGDSALYFCASSLALSQGDTQYFGPGTRLTVL.

This clonotype was recorded at least ten times. This chain joins TRBV20-1 and TRBJ2-7; no reliable D call. V was cut by 3 bases and J by 2 bases, with 8 bases left in between. The germline V gene encodes CDR1 DFQATT and CDR2 SNEGSKA (reference sequence). This CDR3 is 12 amino acids long. DNA for the CDR3: TGCAGTGCTAGTCGGCAGACCTACGAGCAGTACTTC. Amino acid sequence: CSASRQTYEQYF.

The CDR3 reads CASRTDRDYSNQPQHF. Written as DNA, the CDR3 is TGTGCCAGCAGAACCGACAGGGATTATAGCAATCAGCCCCAGCATTTT. The chain uses TRBV6-6 and TRBJ1-5; 7 bases are shared with TRBD1. Trimming took 6 bases from V and 0 from J; bases not matched to a gene: 8. The CDR3 has 16 amino acids. Germline V gene data show CDR1 as MNHNY and CDR2 as SVGAGI (reference sequence).

This clonotype was found a few times. This chain connects TRBV19 to TRBJ2-3; TRBD2 matches at 12 bases. CDR1 is LNHDA, CDR2 SQIVND, per germline (reference sequence). The CDR3 is 15 residues long. Unmatched junction bases numbered 5, after V lost 6 bases and J lost 4 bases. The CDR3: CASSLLAGGPDTQYF. The CDR3 region has the DNA TGTGCCAGTAGCCTTCTAGCGGGAGGGCCAGATACGCAGTATTTT.

At least ten counts were recorded for this clonotype. V gene TRBV6-5 combines with J gene TRBJ2-5; possibly TRBD2 for D (7 bases). CDR1 is MNHEY, CDR2 SVGAGI, per germline. The V and J ends lost 2 bases and 5 bases respectively, with 15 bases between them. CDR3 length: 15 residues. CDR3 nucleotides: TGTGCCAGCAGTTACGGGGGGGCTCTAGTGGAGACCCAGTACTTC. Amino acid sequence: CASSYGGALVETQYF.

Ten or more counts support this clonotype. V usage is TRBV6-1 and J usage is TRBJ2-2, with 9 positions matching TRBD2. This CDR3 contains 17 residues. The germline V gene has CDR1 MNHNS and CDR2 SASEGT. The ends lost 10 bases at V and 6 bases at J; junction bases unmatched: 18. In DNA, the CDR3 is TGTGCCACCGGAGCGGGGCTAGCGGGAATCTTCGCCGGGGAGCTGTTTTTT. This encodes CATGAGLAGIFAGELFF.

The chain combines TRBV7-8 with TRBJ2-1, with D possibly matching TRBD2 (5 bases). The CDR3 consists of 12 residues. Per the germline V gene, CDR1 is SGHVS and CDR2 is FQNEAQ. V was shortened by 1 base and J by 12 bases, with 10 bases between the two germline ends. This CDR3 is CASSLEEGGQFF. As DNA, the CDR3 is TGTGCCAGCAGCTTAGAAGAGGGCGGGCAGTTCTTC.